The 17 T cell receptor beta chains below were found in one sample sequenced in a study of blood T cell repertoires in COVID-19. The assay was immunoSEQ multiplex PCR, and TCRdb's table has in-frame clones only and misses some. The data show 90,000 to 100,000 clones, with around 85% seen just once and 4.4% held by the top ten. The source material was peripheral blood. Receptor source: a man aged 55-75 years with acute or convalescent COVID-19.

The chain recombines TRBV6-2 or TRBV6-3 with TRBJ1-5, with D possibly matching TRBD1 (5 bases). Trimming took off 0 bases at V and 0 bases at J, with 12 bases between the two ends. The CDR3 contains 17 residues. Germline CDR1 reads MNHEY; CDR2 reads SVGEGT. The CDR3 coding sequence is TGTGCCAGCAGTTACTCGATGTCAGGGTATAGCAATCAGCCCCAGCATTTT. The encoded protein is CASSYSMSGYSNQPQHF.

The chain links TRBV27 to TRBJ1-2; the D gene is possibly TRBD1 (5 bases). Germline V gene lookup returns CDR1 MNHEY and CDR2 SMNVEV (reference sequence). Trimming cost V 4 bases and J 3 bases, with 12 bases left between them. CDR3 length: 14 amino acids. The CDR3 bases are TGTGCCAGCAGTTCCGGGACGGGGGACTATGGCTACACCTTC. Protein product: CASSSGTGDYGYTF.

The chain couples TRBV4-1 to TRBJ2-5; no clear D. V was pared by 1 base and J by 2 bases, with 11 bases between. Germline V gene data show CDR1 as MGHRA and CDR2 as YSYEKL. The CDR3 is 15 amino acids. The CDR3 loop is CASSQVVAGQETQYF. The CDR3 bases are TGCGCCAGCAGCCAAGTCGTGGCAGGTCAAGAGACCCAGTACTTC.

The chain is built from TRBV9 and TRBJ2-3; 7 bases are shared with TRBD1. There are 15 residues in the CDR3. The V gene's germline CDR1 is SGDLS and CDR2 YYNGEE. The V and J ends lost 4 bases and 2 bases, in that order; junction bases with no gene match: 7. The CDR3 nucleotides read TGTGCCAGCAGCTTCTCAGGGGGTTCCACAGATACGCAGTATTTT. Amino acid sequence: CASSFSGGSTDTQYF.

The chain uses TRBV2 and TRBJ2-7; D unclear. The CDR3 loop spans 14 amino acids. V lost 6 bases and J 2 bases, leaving 14 bases between the germline ends. The germline CDR1 and CDR2 sequences are SNHLY and FYNNEI. CDR3 nucleotides: TGTGCCAGCAGGAGAGAGGCAGCGACCTACGAGCAGTACTTC. Translated, it gives CASRREAATYEQYF.

This clone turned up a few times. This chain uses TRBV7-2 with TRBJ2-7; weak D call: TRBD1 (5 bases). The CDR3 runs to 13 residues. Trimming took 5 bases from V and 6 from J, leaving 14 bases between them. The germline V gene encodes CDR1 SGHTA and CDR2 FQGNSA. DNA for the CDR3: TGTGCCAGCAGCCTAAGACAGCCCTTCGAGCAGTACTTC. Its protein product is CASSLRQPFEQYF.

This rearrangement joins TRBV7-2 to TRBJ2-1, with TRBD2 identical over 8 bases. Germline trimming cut 3 bases from V and 5 bases from J; bases unmatched to any gene: 3. The length of the CDR3 is 14 residues. Germline CDR1 SGHTA, CDR2 FQGNSA. The CDR3 sequence: CASSLRGGNNEQFF. The CDR3 DNA sequence: TGTGCCAGCAGCTTGCGCGGGGGGAACAATGAGCAGTTCTTC. The entire variable domain, with the rest obtained from reference TRBV7-2 and TRBJ2-1, is as follows: GAGVSQSPSNKVTEKGKDVELRCDPISGHTALYWYRQSLGQGLEFLIYFQGNSAPDKSGLPSDRFSAERTGGSVSTLTIQRTQQEDSAVYLCASSLRGGNNEQFFGPGTRLTVL.

V usage is TRBV2 and J usage is TRBJ2-3; a possible D gene is TRBD2 (6 bases). CDR1 and CDR2 (germline): SNHLY, FYNNEI. V lost 2 bases and J lost 0, with 9 bases in between. The CDR3 extends over 15 amino acids. The CDR3 bases are TGTGCCAGCAGTGAACTAGCGACTAGCACAGATACGCAGTATTTT. Translation: CASSELATSTDTQYF. Full variable domain (missing parts from reference TRBV2 and TRBJ2-3): EPEVTQTPSHQVTQMGQEVILRCVPISNHLYFYWYRQILGQKVEFLVSFYNNEISEKSEIFDDQFSVERPDGSNFTLKIRSTKLEDSAMYFCASSELATSTDTQYFGPGTRLTVL.

CDR3 nucleotides: TGTGCCAGCAGCGTAACAGCGAACACTGAAGCTTTCTTT. Translated, it gives CASSVTANTEAFF. This sequence joins TRBV9 and TRBJ1-1; D not resolved. From germline, CDR1 is SGDLS and CDR2 YYNGEE. Trimming took 1 base from V and 1 from J, leaving 5 bases between them. This CDR3 has 13 residues.

The V gene is TRBV6-5, the J gene TRBJ1-5; D not resolved. Looked up from germline, CDR1 is MNHEY and CDR2 is SVGAGI. Between the trimmed V and J ends, which lost 5 bases and 3 bases, there was a span of 14 bases. CDR3 length: 15 amino acids. The CDR3 coding sequence is TGTGCCAGCAGTCCGCGACCGGGGTACAATCAGCCCCAGCATTTT. Its protein is CASSPRPGYNQPQHF.

V and J are TRBV9 and TRBJ2-2, with 9 bases that match TRBD1. Trimming cost V 3 bases and J 4 bases; bases outside gene matches: 16. This CDR3 spans 19 amino acids. Germline V gene data show CDR1 as SGDLS and CDR2 as YYNGEE. The CDR3: CASSEDSQGARVFTGELFF. The CDR3 DNA sequence: TGTGCCAGCAGCGAAGACTCACAGGGGGCGAGGGTTTTCACCGGGGAGCTGTTTTTT. Using reference TRBV9 and TRBJ2-2 for the parts outside the CDR3, the full variable domain is DSGVTQTPKHLITATGQRVTLRCSPRSGDLSVYWYQQSLDQGLQFLIQYYNGEERAKGNILERFSAQQFPDLHSELNLSSLELGDSALYFCASSEDSQGARVFTGELFFGEGSRLTVL.

This chain links TRBV7-2 with TRBJ2-2; TRBD2 agrees at 8 bases. Looked up from germline, CDR1 is SGHTA and CDR2 is FQGNSA. Trimming removed 4 bases from V and 1 base from J; junction bases left unmatched: 5. CDR3 length equals 16 residues. The CDR3 DNA sequence: TGTGCCAGCAGCTCCAAACTAGCGGTGAACACCGGGGAGCTGTTTTTT. It encodes CASSSKLAVNTGELFF.

This chain joins TRBV5-1 and TRBJ2-7, with no clear D. The CDR3 consists of 11 residues. Between the trimmed V and J ends, which lost 2 bases and 3 bases, there was a span of 3 bases. Germline loops: CDR1 SGHRS, CDR2 YFSETQ. CDR3 region: CASSFLYEQYF. The DNA for the CDR3 is TGCGCCAGCAGCTTCCTCTACGAGCAGTACTTC.

The chain has TRBV5-1 and TRBJ2-7; 8 bases are a match to TRBD2. After removal of 0 bases from V and 1 base from J, the junction contained 6 bases not matched to a gene. Germline V gene data show CDR1 as SGHRS and CDR2 as YFSETQ. The CDR3 loop spans 16 amino acids. This CDR3 reads CASSLGYTSGSYEQYF. The DNA for the CDR3 is TGCGCCAGCAGCTTGGGGTACACTAGCGGTTCCTACGAGCAGTACTTC.

The V gene is TRBV6-5, the J gene TRBJ2-5; 7 positions match TRBD1. Germline CDR1 MNHEY, CDR2 SVGAGI. The CDR3 runs 16 residues. V dropped 0 bases and J dropped 4; count of bases not matched to a gene: 8. CDR3 coding DNA: TGTGCCAGCAGTTACTCGGGCAGGGGGAGTGGAGAGACCCAGTACTTC. Amino acid sequence: CASSYSGRGSGETQYF.

The chain combines TRBV10-2 with TRBJ1-1, with D possibly matching TRBD1 (6 bases). Trimming removed 4 bases at V and 4 bases at J, with 10 bases between. Germline values: CDR1 WSHSY, CDR2 SAAADI. CDR3 size: 13 residues. The CDR3 protein is CASSAGGATEAFF. CDR3 bases: TGCGCCAGCAGTGCTGGGGGGGCCACTGAAGCTTTCTTT.

The chain has TRBV5-4 and TRBJ2-2, with D perhaps TRBD1 (5 bases). The CDR3 length is 15 residues. Germline CDR1 and CDR2: SGHNT and YYREEE (reference sequence). The V and J ends lost 4 bases and 3 bases respectively, with 13 bases between them. CDR3 protein: CASSVIQGDTGELFF. The DNA of the CDR3 is TGTGCCAGCAGCGTAATCCAGGGTGACACCGGGGAGCTGTTTTTT.